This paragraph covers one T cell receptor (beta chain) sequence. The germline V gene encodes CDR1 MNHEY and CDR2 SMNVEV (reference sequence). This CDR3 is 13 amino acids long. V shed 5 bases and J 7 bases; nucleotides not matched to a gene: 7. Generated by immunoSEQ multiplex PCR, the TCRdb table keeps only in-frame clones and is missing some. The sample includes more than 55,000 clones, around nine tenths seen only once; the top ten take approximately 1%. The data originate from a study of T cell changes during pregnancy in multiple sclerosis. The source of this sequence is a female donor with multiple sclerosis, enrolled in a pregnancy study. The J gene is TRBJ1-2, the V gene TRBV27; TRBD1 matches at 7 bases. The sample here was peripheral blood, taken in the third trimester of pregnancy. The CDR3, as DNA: TGTGCCAGCAGTCCGAGACAGGGTAGTGGCTACACCTTC. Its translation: CASSPRQGSGYTF.